This record concerns one T cell receptor beta chain sequence. This sample was taken from a study of shared clonotypes between healthy human individuals. V was trimmed by 4 bases and J by 2 bases, leaving 14 bases between them. The CDR3 is 15 amino acids. Germline V CDR1 and CDR2: SGHTA, FQGNSA. TCRdb's copy holds only in-frame clones and misses some; the assay was immunoSEQ multiplex PCR. The table includes approximately 720,000 clones, about three quarters detected once. The donor population consisted of healthy HIV-negative adults with no recent acute infections or vaccinations. Adults of Caucasian background living in Nashville, Tennessee made up all donors. A CD45RA-negative memory subset and a CD45RA+ naive subset were separated from the CD4+ cells.

This clonotype originated in a woman in her twenties or thirties in good health. The sequencing input was memory CD4+ T cells sorted from blood. Documented subset: CD45RA-negative fraction. V gene TRBV7-2 combines with J gene TRBJ2-5; weak D call: TRBD1 (6 bases). CDR3 sequence: CASSYYRDTQETQYF. CDR3 bases: TGTGCCAGCAGCTACTACCGGGACACACAAGAGACCCAGTACTTC.